This passage covers 17 T cell receptor beta chains from one sample sequenced in a study of graft-versus-host responses after intestinal transplantation. Sequenced by immunoSEQ multiplex PCR; TCRdb stores in-frame clones only, minus some. Of approximately 85,000 clones detected, 85% to 95% appear once; the ten largest clones hold less than 1.5%. The antigens for these receptors are not known. Specimen: unstimulated CD8+ T cells sorted from spleen or lymph node cells, collected before transplant. The receptors derive from a human donor who was the organ donor for an intestinal transplant.

The chain employs TRBV4-3 and TRBJ2-1; TRBD1 matches 7 bases. Germline loops: CDR1 LGHNA, CDR2 YSLEER. This CDR3 comprises 15 residues. The ends lost 6 bases at V and 0 bases at J; junction bases unmatched: 5. In DNA, the CDR3 is TGCGCCAGCAGTCCCTACAGGGGCTCCTACAATGAGCAGTTCTTC. This sequence encodes CASSPYRGSYNEQFF.

Written as DNA, the CDR3 is TGTGCCAGTAGTGCTTGGGACAGCCATAATTCACCCCTCCACTTT. Its translation: CASSAWDSHNSPLHF. The chain recombines TRBV19 with TRBJ1-6; 7 nucleotides agree with TRBD1. This CDR3 is 15 amino acids long. V shed 5 bases, J shed 5 bases, and the junction held 6 bases outside the gene matches. Germline assignment: CDR1 LNHDA and CDR2 SQIVND (reference sequence).

The J gene is TRBJ2-1, the V gene TRBV9; 10 positions match TRBD2. Germline lookup yields CDR1 SGDLS and CDR2 YYNGEE. This CDR3 contains 20 residues. The V and J ends lost 2 bases and 0 bases, in that order; junction bases with no gene match: 14. The CDR3 bases are TGTGCCAGCAGCGTCTCACTAAGCGGGGGGGCTTATAGCTCCTACAATGAGCAGTTCTTC. This encodes CASSVSLSGGAYSSYNEQFF. The full variable domain, with the rest looked up from reference TRBV9 and TRBJ2-1, is DSGVTQTPKHLITATGQRVTLRCSPRSGDLSVYWYQQSLDQGLQFLIQYYNGEERAKGNILERFSAQQFPDLHSELNLSSLELGDSALYFCASSVSLSGGAYSSYNEQFFGPGTRLTVL.

The chain is built from TRBV30 and TRBJ2-7, with 7 bases identical to TRBD1. From germline, CDR1 is GTSNPN and CDR2 SVGIG (reference sequence). CDR3 size: 13 residues. The V segment lost 5 bases and the J segment 1 base; nucleotides outside the gene matches: 5. The CDR3 DNA sequence: TGTGCCTGGGACAGGGAACGGTCCTACGAGCAGTACTTC. Its translation: CAWDRERSYEQYF.

J is TRBJ2-1 and V is TRBV19, with D maybe TRBD2 (5 bases). Germline values: CDR1 LNHDA, CDR2 SQIVND (reference sequence). Trimming shortened V by 3 bases and J by 4 bases, and 16 bases separated the two germline ends. The CDR3 contains 16 residues. The CDR3, as DNA: TGTGCCAGTAGTATTGGAGGAACTCCAAATTACAATGAGCAGTTCTTC. This codes for CASSIGGTPNYNEQFF.

In its sample, this clone was seen once. The chain joins TRBV7-9 to TRBJ1-2; D might be TRBD1 (6 bases). With 5 bases removed from V and 4 bases from J, the gap between germline ends came to 14 bases. Germline CDR1 reads SEHNR; CDR2 reads FQNEAQ (reference sequence). This CDR3 is 14 amino acids long. CDR3 residues: CASSTTMDSYGYTF. Written as DNA, the CDR3 is TGTGCCAGCAGCACCACCATGGACAGCTATGGCTACACCTTC.

V gene TRBV11-2 combines with J gene TRBJ2-1; TRBD1 agrees at 11 bases. Germline V gives CDR1 SGHAT, CDR2 FQNNGV. The CDR3 contains 16 residues. Unmatched junction bases numbered 11, after V lost 6 bases and J lost 7 bases. The CDR3 DNA reads as TGTGCCAGCAGTCCGACACGGACAGGGGGCTTGAATGAGCAGTTCTTC. This translates into CASSPTRTGGLNEQFF. Variable domain in full (rest from reference TRBV11-2 and TRBJ2-1): EAGVAQSPRYKIIEKRQSVAFWCNPISGHATLYWYQQILGQGPKLLIQFQNNGVVDDSQLPKDRFSAERLKGVDSTLKIQPAKLEDSAVYLCASSPTRTGGLNEQFFGPGTRLTVL.

Only one count was recorded for this clone. The chain employs TRBV5-6 and TRBJ2-3, with D hard to call. Germline lookup yields CDR1 SGHDT and CDR2 YYEEEE. The CDR3 runs to 15 residues. V was shortened by 5 bases and J by 0 bases, with 13 bases between the two germline ends. The CDR3 region has the DNA TGTGCCAGCAGTATCCCCAGCGAGAGCACAGATACGCAGTATTTT. Amino acids: CASSIPSESTDTQYF.

This sequence joins TRBV25-1 and TRBJ2-1; D is unclear. Trimming stripped 7 bases from V and 2 bases from J, with 15 bases between. This CDR3 comprises 15 residues. From germline, CDR1 is MGHDK and CDR2 SYGVNS. CDR3 nucleotide sequence: TGTGCCAGCACTTCCGTCGGCGGTGCCTACAATGAGCAGTTCTTC. Translation gives CASTSVGGAYNEQFF.

V is TRBV27 and J is TRBJ1-6; 8 bases map to TRBD1. The CDR3 length is 16 residues. J gave up 6 bases and V 4 bases, and 8 bases lay outside the gene matches. Germline CDR1 is MNHEY and CDR2 is SMNVEV (reference sequence). The CDR3 DNA follows: TGTGCCAGCAGTTCCTGGACAGGGCGGAGTAATTCACCCCTCCACTTT. As protein: CASSSWTGRSNSPLHF.

A single count supports this clone. The V gene is TRBV27, the J gene TRBJ2-7; TRBD1 aligns across 7 bases. Unmatched junction bases numbered 7, after V lost 5 bases and J lost 3 bases. This CDR3 has 14 amino acids. Per germline, CDR1 MNHEY and CDR2 SMNVEV (reference sequence). This chain's CDR3 is CASSPWTGHYEQYF. DNA for the CDR3: TGTGCCAGCAGTCCTTGGACAGGCCACTACGAGCAGTACTTC.

This chain links TRBV27 with TRBJ2-1; a possible D gene is TRBD2 (5 bases). Per the germline V gene, CDR1 is MNHEY and CDR2 is SMNVEV (reference sequence). V lost 8 bases to trimming and J lost 2 bases, with 10 bases between them. CDR3 length equals 13 residues. CDR3 region: CASGRETYNEQFF. DNA for the CDR3: TGTGCCAGCGGGAGAGAGACCTACAATGAGCAGTTCTTC.

Here the CDR3 reads CASSLLAGGPETQYF. The DNA of the CDR3 is TGTGCCAGCAGTTTATTAGCGGGAGGACCGGAGACCCAGTACTTC. This chain links TRBV28 with TRBJ2-5; 10 bases agree with TRBD2. Germline V gene sequence: CDR1 MDHEN, CDR2 SYDVKM. CDR3 size: 15 residues. Germline trimming cut 1 base from V and 5 bases from J; bases unmatched to any gene: 4. The variable domain in full, with the rest retrieved from reference TRBV28 and TRBJ2-5, is DVKVTQSSRYLVKRTGEKVFLECVQDMDHENMFWYRQDPGLGLRLIYFSYDVKMKEKGDIPEGYSVSREKKERFSLILESASTNQTSMYLCASSLLAGGPETQYFGPGTRLLVL.

The chain employs TRBV5-4 and TRBJ2-5, with 10 bases identical to TRBD2. This CDR3 spans 16 amino acids. The V segment lost 7 bases and the J segment 4 bases; nucleotides outside the gene matches: 13. CDR1 and CDR2 from the germline V gene are SGHNT and YYREEE (reference sequence). The CDR3: CASSVSGLARGETQYF. The CDR3 DNA reads TGTGCCAGCTCAGTTTCGGGACTAGCGAGGGGAGAGACCCAGTACTTC.

This chain uses TRBV28 with TRBJ1-4; D might be TRBD1 (6 bases). Germline V CDR1 and CDR2: MDHEN, SYDVKM. Trimming removed 6 bases at V and 4 bases at J, with 15 bases between. There are 15 residues in the CDR3. The CDR3 coding sequence is TGTGCCAGCAGCCAAACCGGACAGTATAATGAAAAACTGTTTTTT. Amino acid sequence: CASSQTGQYNEKLFF.

This chain connects TRBV19 to TRBJ2-2, with 8 positions matching TRBD1. V dropped 6 bases and J dropped 4; count of bases not matched to a gene: 16. Germline V gene data show CDR1 as LNHDA and CDR2 as SQIVND (reference sequence). The CDR3 spans 18 residues. The CDR3 region has the DNA TGTGCCAGTAGCCTTACCCTTACCGGGACAGGCGGCACCGGGGAGCTGTTTTTT. Amino acid sequence: CASSLTLTGTGGTGELFF.

The V gene is TRBV6-5, the J gene TRBJ2-2, with 7 bases fitting TRBD2. Germline trimming cut 6 bases from V and 2 bases from J; bases unmatched to any gene: 6. Germline V lookup: CDR1 MNHEY, CDR2 SVGAGI. The CDR3 runs to 15 residues. CDR3 bases: TGTGCCAGCAGCTCCGGGACTAAAAACACCGGGGAGCTGTTTTTT. Its translation is CASSSGTKNTGELFF.